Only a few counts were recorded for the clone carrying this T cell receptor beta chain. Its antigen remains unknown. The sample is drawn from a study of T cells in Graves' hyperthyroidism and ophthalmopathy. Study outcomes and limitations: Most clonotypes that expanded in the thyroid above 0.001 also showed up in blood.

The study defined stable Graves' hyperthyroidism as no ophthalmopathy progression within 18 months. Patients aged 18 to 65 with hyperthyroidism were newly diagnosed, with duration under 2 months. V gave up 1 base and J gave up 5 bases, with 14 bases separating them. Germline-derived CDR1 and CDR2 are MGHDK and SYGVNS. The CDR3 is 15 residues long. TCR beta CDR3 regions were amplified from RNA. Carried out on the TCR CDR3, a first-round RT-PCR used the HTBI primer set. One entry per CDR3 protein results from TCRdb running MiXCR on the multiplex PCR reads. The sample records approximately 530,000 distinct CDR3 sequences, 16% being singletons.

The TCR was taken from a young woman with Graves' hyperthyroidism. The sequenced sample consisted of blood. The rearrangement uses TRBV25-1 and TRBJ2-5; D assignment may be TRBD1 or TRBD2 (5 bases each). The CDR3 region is CASSELGRAGETQYF. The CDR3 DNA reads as TGTGCCAGCAGTGAATTGGGCAGGGCGGGTGAGACCCAGTACTTC.